What follows describes a single T cell receptor (beta chain). Its antigen is as yet unknown. The sample comes from a study of cytomegalovirus exposure and HLA in healthy donors. Study-level results: Subsequent analysis showed first-cohort TCR clusters tending to co-occur in some 110 validation repertoires. Per published reports, the classifier diagnosed cytomegalovirus status with high specificity and sensitivity. Among TCR beta chains, those listed as cytomegalovirus-associated numbered under 200. The majority of TCR sequences were rare, yet some public TCRs appeared in many donors.

CDR3 length: 16 residues. V lost 6 bases to trimming and J lost 7 bases; unmatched junction nucleotides: 13. Per germline, CDR1 MDHEN and CDR2 SYDVKM. Sequencing used immunoSEQ multiplex PCR; TCRdb keeps in-frame clones, though not all of them. Of hundreds of thousands of clones in the sample, around 89% are singletons; the top ten hold about 0.86%. The V gene is TRBV28, the J gene TRBJ2-2, with 8 bases aligning to TRBD1. Sequences were obtained from PBMCs. This sequence was found in a woman aged 18 to 35 in good health and CMV-seronegative. The CDR3 nucleotides read TGTGCCAGCAGGCCGAACCGACAGGGGAAGGGCGGGGAGCTGTTTTTT. It yields the protein CASRPNRQGKGGELFF.